These 32 T cell receptor beta chains came from one sample sequenced in a study of shared clonotypes between healthy human individuals. Profiled with immunoSEQ multiplex PCR; TCRdb holds only in-frame clones, not every one. The sample lists fewer than 600,000 clones, roughly three quarters occurring once. Sequencing was performed on PBMCs. These receptors came from a middle-aged woman in good health. Some clones in this sample may be carry-over from other donors' samples.

In nucleotides, the CDR3 is TGTGCCAGCTCCCCTCGGGCTAGCGGGATGGAGACCCAGTACTTC. This sequence encodes CASSPRASGMETQYF. The chain uses TRBV18 and TRBJ2-5; the match to TRBD2 covers 9 bases. The germline gives CDR1 KGHSH, CDR2 LQKENI. The CDR3 loop spans 15 amino acids. The junction had 10 bases not matched to a gene; V was cut back by 6 bases and J by 5 bases.

A word on this clone: Other nucleotide sequences from this sample produce the same CDR3. This chain links TRBV28 with TRBJ1-5; D ambiguous. The germline V gene has CDR1 MDHEN and CDR2 SYDVKM. The CDR3 length is 12 residues. Between the trimmed V and J ends, which lost 2 bases and 5 bases, there was a span of 4 bases. This CDR3 is CASSLIHQPQHF. As DNA, the CDR3 is TGTGCCAGCAGTTTAATCCATCAGCCCCAGCATTTT.

The J gene is TRBJ2-1, the V gene TRBV6-4, with TRBD2 matching over 9 bases. V lost 3 bases, J lost 2 bases, and 17 bases stayed unmatched. This CDR3 is 20 amino acids long. Germline assignment: CDR1 MRHNA and CDR2 SNTAGT. CDR3 DNA: TGTGCCAGCAGTGAAGGCCAGACTAGCGGTTCGGTGGGGACCTACAATGAGCAGTTCTTC. Translated: CASSEGQTSGSVGTYNEQFF.

The rearrangement links TRBV6-6 to TRBJ2-2; 8 bases line up with TRBD2. The germline CDR1 and CDR2 sequences are MNHNY and SVGAGI (reference sequence). The CDR3 is made up of 16 amino acids. V shed 4 bases, J shed 7 bases, and the junction held 11 bases outside the gene matches. The CDR3: CASSSPGGAIVGELFF. The DNA of the CDR3 is TGTGCCAGCAGTTCCCCGGGGGGGGCTATTGTCGGGGAGCTGTTTTTT.

The J gene is TRBJ2-5, the V gene TRBV5-1, with 12 bases fitting TRBD2. Germline trimming cut 6 bases from V and 5 bases from J; bases unmatched to any gene: 5. The CDR3 sequence is 14 residues long. CDR1 SGHRS and CDR2 YFSETQ come from the germline V gene. The CDR3 spells CASTKTSGSETQYF. DNA of the CDR3: TGCGCCAGCACCAAGACTAGCGGGAGTGAGACCCAGTACTTC.

CDR3 loop: CASSTLYPGNSGRPNTDTQYF. In DNA form, the CDR3 reads TGTGCCAGCAGTACCCTTTACCCGGGAAATAGCGGGAGGCCAAACACAGATACGCAGTATTTT. The chain couples TRBV28 to TRBJ2-3, with TRBD2 matching 10 bases. CDR3 size: 21 residues. Germline lookup yields CDR1 MDHEN and CDR2 SYDVKM. V shed 5 bases, J shed 2 bases, and the junction held 22 bases outside the gene matches.

This chain uses TRBV28 with TRBJ1-1; a weak D match, TRBD1 (6 bases). Germline CDR1 and CDR2: MDHEN and SYDVKM. The CDR3 covers 14 residues. The germline V and J ends were trimmed by 8 bases and 3 bases, with 16 bases remaining between them. CDR3 in DNA: TGTGCCAGCTTGGCAGGGGCTTTTGACACTGAAGCTTTCTTT. It translates to CASLAGAFDTEAFF.

The rearrangement uses TRBV9 and TRBJ2-5, with D tentatively TRBD2 (5 bases). V was shortened by 0 bases and J by 5 bases, with 11 bases between the two germline ends. The CDR3 totals 14 residues. CDR1 SGDLS and CDR2 YYNGEE come from the germline V gene. CDR3 coding DNA: TGTGCCAGCAGCGTAGAGGTAGCGAGTGAGACCCAGTACTTC. Amino acids: CASSVEVASETQYF.

The gene calls are TRBV18 and TRBJ1-2, with a tentative D call TRBD1 (6 bases). Germline V gene lookup returns CDR1 KGHSH and CDR2 LQKENI. Trimming stripped 8 bases from V and 0 bases from J, with 13 bases between. This CDR3 contains 14 residues. Here the CDR3 DNA reads TGTGCCAGCCGACCGACAGGTTCTAACTATGGCTACACCTTC. This translates into CASRPTGSNYGYTF.

The J gene is TRBJ1-2, the V gene TRBV29-1; maybe TRBD1 (5 bases). The CDR3 totals 13 residues. Germline CDR1 reads SQVTM; CDR2 reads ANQGSEA. Trimming left V 4 bases short and J 2 bases short, with 11 bases between. The CDR3 region has the DNA TGCAGCGTTGGGGGGTTTGGGAACTATGGCTACACCTTC. Translation gives CSVGGFGNYGYTF.

The chain is built from TRBV7-6 and TRBJ1-1, with 9 positions matching TRBD1. CDR1 SGHVS and CDR2 FNYEAQ come from the germline V gene. V gave up 4 bases and J gave up 6 bases; unmatched junction bases: 15. The CDR3 spans 17 residues. The CDR3 protein is CASSSHETGGKRAEAFF. DNA of the CDR3: TGTGCCAGCAGCTCCCATGAGACAGGGGGGAAAAGGGCTGAAGCTTTCTTT.

Concerning this clone: A read error may produce the germline difference seen at one junction end. The chain joins TRBV7-7 to TRBJ2-2; no firm D call. Germline CDR1 and CDR2: SSHAT and FNYEAQ (reference sequence). This CDR3 is built from 14 residues. CDR3 loop: CASSLRFRTGELFF. The CDR3 DNA reads as TGTGCTAGCAGCTTACGCTTTAGGACCGGGGAGCTGTTTTTT.

V and J are TRBV28 and TRBJ2-1, with 7 bases fitting TRBD2. This CDR3 comprises 14 residues. J lost 13 bases, V lost 0 bases, and 9 bases had no gene match. Looked up from germline, CDR1 is MDHEN and CDR2 is SYDVKM. The CDR3 here is CASSLWGEGRRQFF. The CDR3 DNA follows: TGTGCCAGCAGTTTATGGGGGGAGGGGCGCAGACAGTTCTTC.

V usage is TRBV6-5 and J usage is TRBJ2-7; D is unresolved. Trimming shortened V by 4 bases and J by 5 bases, and 9 bases separated the two germline ends. Germline V gene sequence: CDR1 MNHEY, CDR2 SVGAGI. This CDR3 is built from 12 residues. CDR3 in DNA: TGTGCCAGCAGTTCTAACACCCACGAGCAGTACTTC. Translating it yields CASSSNTHEQYF.

The V call is TRBV18, the J call TRBJ2-3; D is unresolved. The CDR3 runs to 14 residues. Trimming pared 6 bases from V and 6 bases from J, leaving 16 bases between. Germline CDR1 and CDR2: KGHSH and LQKENI. This chain's CDR3 is CASSPPVGMDTQYF. CDR3 nucleotides: TGTGCCAGCTCGCCTCCTGTAGGGATGGATACGCAGTATTTT.

The chain combines TRBV28 with TRBJ1-5, with D perhaps TRBD1 (5 bases). Germline CDR1 reads MDHEN; CDR2 reads SYDVKM. This CDR3 is 12 amino acids long. Trimming removed 7 bases at V and 5 bases at J, with 9 bases between. The CDR3: CASTGTHQPQHF. In DNA form, the CDR3 reads TGTGCCAGCACAGGGACCCATCAGCCCCAGCATTTT.

The CDR3 spells CASSVAGGGGFYNEQFF. The DNA of the CDR3 is TGTGCCAGCAGCGTAGCTGGGGGGGGAGGTTTTTACAATGAGCAGTTCTTC. V gene TRBV9 combines with J gene TRBJ2-1, with 7 bases that match TRBD2. The V segment lost 0 bases and the J segment 4 bases; nucleotides outside the gene matches: 10. The CDR3 has 17 amino acids. Germline CDR1 is SGDLS and CDR2 is YYNGEE.

As concerns this clone: With a far larger clone one base away, a read error is the likely cause. The gene calls are TRBV15 and TRBJ1-4; D is unresolved. This CDR3 is 16 amino acids long. Germline CDR1 and CDR2: LNHNV and YYDKDF (reference sequence). The CDR3 loop is CVTSRGETATNEKLFF. CDR3 DNA: TGTGTCACCAGCAGAGGTGAAACTGCAACTAATGAAAAACTGTTTTTT.

This sequence joins TRBV11-2 and TRBJ2-7, with D tentatively TRBD1 (5 bases). The CDR3 extends over 14 amino acids. CDR1 SGHAT and CDR2 FQNNGV come from the germline V gene. The V and J ends lost 1 base and 6 bases respectively, with 13 bases between them. CDR3 sequence: CASSLATGFLEQYF. CDR3 coding DNA: TGTGCCAGCAGCTTAGCTACAGGTTTCCTCGAGCAGTACTTC.

This rearrangement joins TRBV4-3 to TRBJ2-7, with a possible D match to TRBD2 (5 bases). V dropped 3 bases and J dropped 4 bases, with 10 bases sitting between them. CDR3 length: 13 amino acids. Germline CDR1 and CDR2: LGHNA and YSLEER. The CDR3: CASSQRAFYEQYF. CDR3 nucleotides: TGCGCCAGCAGCCAGAGGGCCTTTTACGAGCAGTACTTC.

Comments on this clone: A read error is the likely source, as a far larger clone sits one nucleotide away. Other DNA variants within this sample encode the same CDR3. The rearrangement links TRBV29-1 to TRBJ1-1; D uncertain. The germline gives CDR1 SQVTM, CDR2 ANQGSEA. The CDR3 length is 15 residues. The CDR3, as DNA: TGCAGCGCCGATCCTCCTACAAGAGGGAACACCGAAGCTTTCTTT. It specifies CSADPPTRGNTEAFF. Full variable domain (missing parts from reference TRBV29-1 and TRBJ1-1): SAVISQKPSRDICQRGTSLTIQCQVDSQVTMMFWYRQQPGQSLTLIATANQGSEATYESGFVIDKFPISRPNLTFSTLTVSNMSPEDSSIYLCSADPPTRGNTEAFFGQGTRLTVV.

This clone was seen ten or more times. The rearrangement joins TRBV27 to TRBJ2-1, with TRBD2 identical over 8 bases. CDR1 MNHEY and CDR2 SMNVEV come from the germline V gene (reference sequence). J was trimmed by 12 bases and V by 10 bases; bases with no gene match: 17. This CDR3 spans 14 amino acids. In DNA, the CDR3 is TGTGCCACAAAAACCGGGACTAGTCTTGGGTGGCAGTTCTTC. It translates to CATKTGTSLGWQFF.

This chain joins TRBV30 and TRBJ2-3; D remains ambiguous. Between the trimmed V and J ends, which lost 1 base and 7 bases, there was a span of 9 bases. There are 12 residues in the CDR3. Germline V gives CDR1 GTSNPN, CDR2 SVGIG (reference sequence). CDR3 coding DNA: TGTGCCTGGAGTGGGGGTCGGAATACGCAGTATTTT. Amino acids: CAWSGGRNTQYF. Based on the CDR3 plus reference TRBV30 and TRBJ2-3, the full variable domain is SQTIHQWPATLVQPVGSPLSLECTVEGTSNPNLYWYRQAAGRGLQLLFYSVGIGQISSEVPQNLSASRPQDRQFILSSKKLLLSDSGFYLCAWSGGRNTQYFGPGTRLTVL.

The rearrangement links TRBV29-1 to TRBJ2-7; 7 bases are shared with TRBD2. Trimming at V came to 5 bases and at J to 6 bases, leaving 4 bases not matched to a gene. CDR3 length: 11 residues. From germline, CDR1 is SQVTM and CDR2 ANQGSEA. CDR3 protein: CSVRGGVEQYF. The CDR3 region has the DNA TGCAGCGTTCGCGGGGGAGTCGAGCAGTACTTC.

Here the CDR3 reads CASSFLLGQLVDTQYF. DNA for the CDR3: TGTGCCAGCAGTTTCCTACTAGGACAGTTGGTGGATACGCAGTATTTT. This chain joins TRBV28 and TRBJ2-3; D might be TRBD1 (6 bases). Germline V lookup: CDR1 MDHEN, CDR2 SYDVKM. The CDR3 consists of 16 residues. V was cut by 3 bases and J by 6 bases, with 19 bases left in between. The variable domain in full, with the rest retrieved from reference TRBV28 and TRBJ2-3, is DVKVTQSSRYLVKRTGEKVFLECVQDMDHENMFWYRQDPGLGLRLIYFSYDVKMKEKGDIPEGYSVSREKKERFSLILESASTNQTSMYLCASSFLLGQLVDTQYFGPGTRLTVL.

As to this clone: Distinct nucleotide sequences in the sample also encode this CDR3. The chain combines TRBV18 with TRBJ2-1; TRBD2 aligns across 13 bases. Germline CDR1 KGHSH, CDR2 LQKENI. The CDR3 has 15 amino acids. The trim removed 5 bases at V and 5 bases at J, leaving 3 bases unmatched. Here the CDR3 DNA reads TGTGCCAGCTCATCAGGACTAGCGGGAGACAATGAGCAGTTCTTC. Residues: CASSSGLAGDNEQFF.

This chain connects TRBV15 to TRBJ2-5, with D perhaps TRBD1 (6 bases). The CDR3 is 15 residues long. Trimming cost V 0 bases and J 5 bases, with 13 bases left between them. Germline V gene data show CDR1 as LNHNV and CDR2 as YYDKDF (reference sequence). This chain's CDR3 is CATSRDLGAEETQYF. CDR3 nucleotides: TGTGCCACCAGCAGAGATCTGGGGGCTGAGGAGACCCAGTACTTC.

About this clone: The likely explanation is a read error, given a far larger clone one base away. The CDR3 coding sequence is TGTGCCAGCAGCCTTGTGGGGGGCTACGGGCAGTACTTC. This encodes CASSLVGGYGQYF. The rearrangement joins TRBV6-5 to TRBJ2-7, with D tentatively TRBD1 or TRBD2 (6 bases each). In germline, CDR1 is MNHEY, CDR2 SVGAGI. The CDR3 has 13 residues.

The V gene is TRBV7-9, the J gene TRBJ1-1, with 10 bases matching TRBD1. The CDR3 is made up of 16 amino acids. Unmatched junction bases numbered 8, after V lost 1 base and J lost 6 bases. The germline CDR1 and CDR2 sequences are SEHNR and FQNEAQ (reference sequence). The CDR3 protein is CASSLVFGDRGPEAFF. The CDR3 DNA reads TGTGCCAGCAGCTTAGTATTTGGAGACAGGGGGCCTGAAGCTTTCTTT.

The chain links TRBV20-1 to TRBJ2-7; D unresolved. Germline CDR1 and CDR2: DFQATT and SNEGSKA (reference sequence). The V gene lost 3 bases and the J gene lost 7 bases, with 10 bases spanning the gap. This CDR3 has 11 residues. For the CDR3, the DNA is TGCAGTGCTAGCGCGGAGAAAGAGCAGTACTTC. Translating gives CSASAEKEQYF.

V is TRBV19 and J is TRBJ2-3; D remains unclear. The CDR3 spans 14 residues. With 6 bases removed from V and 2 bases from J, the gap between germline ends came to 12 bases. In germline, CDR1 is LNHDA, CDR2 SQIVND (reference sequence). The CDR3 nucleotides read TGTGCCAGTAGCCAATTTGGGGACACAGATACGCAGTATTTT. It translates to CASSQFGDTDTQYF. The full variable domain, its missing parts supplied by reference TRBV19 and TRBJ2-3, is DGGITQSPKYLFRKEGQNVTLSCEQNLNHDAMYWYRQDPGQGLRLIYYSQIVNDFQKGDIAEGYSVSREKKESFPLTVTSAQKNPTAFYLCASSQFGDTDTQYFGPGTRLTVL.

CDR3 amino acids: CAWSAGGGQPQHF. CDR3 DNA sequence: TGTGCCTGGAGTGCAGGGGGTGGACAGCCCCAGCATTTT. The rearrangement joins TRBV30 to TRBJ1-5; 7 nucleotides align to TRBD1. The V gene end was trimmed by 1 base and the J gene end by 7 bases; junction bases not matched to a gene: 4. The V gene's germline CDR1 is GTSNPN and CDR2 SVGIG (reference sequence). CDR3 length: 13 residues.